This T cell receptor (beta chain) originates from a study of T cell responses to AZD1222 COVID-19 vaccine. Assay used: immunoSEQ multiplex PCR; TCRdb lists only in-frame clones, some missing. In the table there are about 150,000 clones, around 89% of which are singletons. As to this clone: Its antigen is currently unknown.

General study findings and limits: Along spike, vaccine-associated CD4 TCRs were found throughout, with dominance at 160-218 and 743-854. At baseline, just 6 or 7 AZD1222 recipients tested seropositive. In all cases, repertoires were sampled only after the peak T cell response. When two AZD1222 doses had been given, Spike-specific TCR breadth and depth rose.

Germline V gene sequence: CDR1 SNHLY, CDR2 FYNNEI. The V and J ends lost 0 bases and 0 bases respectively, with 8 bases between them. This CDR3 contains 15 residues. The sample in question was peripheral blood, obtained on day 0 of AZD1222 vaccination. The sequence derives from an adult in good health. The genes are TRBV2 and TRBJ1-1, with a possible D match to TRBD1 (5 bases). CDR3 protein: CASSEARGLNTEAFF. The CDR3 bases are TGTGCCAGCAGTGAAGCGAGGGGCCTGAACACTGAAGCTTTCTTT.